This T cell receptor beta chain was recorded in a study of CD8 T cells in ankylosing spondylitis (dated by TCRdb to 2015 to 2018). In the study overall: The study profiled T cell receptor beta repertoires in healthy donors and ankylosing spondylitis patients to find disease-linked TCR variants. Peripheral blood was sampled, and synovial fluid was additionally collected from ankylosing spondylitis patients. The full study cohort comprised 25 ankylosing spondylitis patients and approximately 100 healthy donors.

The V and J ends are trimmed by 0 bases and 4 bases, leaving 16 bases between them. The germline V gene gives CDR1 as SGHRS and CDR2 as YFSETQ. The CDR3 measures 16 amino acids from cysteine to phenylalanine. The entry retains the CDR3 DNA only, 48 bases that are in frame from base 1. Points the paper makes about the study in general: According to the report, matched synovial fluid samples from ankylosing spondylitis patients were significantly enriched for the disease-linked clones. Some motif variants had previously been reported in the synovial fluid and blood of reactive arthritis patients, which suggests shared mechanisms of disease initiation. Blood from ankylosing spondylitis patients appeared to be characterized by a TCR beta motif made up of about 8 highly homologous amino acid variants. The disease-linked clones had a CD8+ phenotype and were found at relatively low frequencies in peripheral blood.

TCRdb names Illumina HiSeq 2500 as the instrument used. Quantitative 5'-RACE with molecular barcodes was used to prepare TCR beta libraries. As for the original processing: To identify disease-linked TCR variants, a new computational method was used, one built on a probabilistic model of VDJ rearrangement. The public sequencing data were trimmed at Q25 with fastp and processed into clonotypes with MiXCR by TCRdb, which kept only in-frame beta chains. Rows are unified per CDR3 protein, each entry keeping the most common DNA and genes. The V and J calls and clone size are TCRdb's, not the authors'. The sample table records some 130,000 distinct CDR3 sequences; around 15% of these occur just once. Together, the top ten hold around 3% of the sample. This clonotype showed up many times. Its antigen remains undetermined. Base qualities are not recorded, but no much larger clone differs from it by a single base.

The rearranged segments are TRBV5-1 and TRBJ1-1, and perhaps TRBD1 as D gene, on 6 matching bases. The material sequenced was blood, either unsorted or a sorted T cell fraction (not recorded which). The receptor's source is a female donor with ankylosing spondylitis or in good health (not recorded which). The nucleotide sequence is TGCGCCAGCAGCTTGGAACAGGGACGGAGGGGCACTGAAGCTTTCTTT. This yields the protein CASSLEQGRRGTEAFF.